What follows describes a single T cell receptor (beta chain). The sample belongs to a study of blood T cell repertoires in COVID-19. Study details: Sample material is recorded as cDNA or gDNA derived from T cells, B-cell-depleted T cells, or PBMCs.

Germline V gene data show CDR1 as LGHNA and CDR2 as YSLEER. The V end was cut by 5 bases, the J end by 9 bases, with 16 bases between. This CDR3 has 13 residues. Original data processing: Reference gene primer amplification gave estimated nucleated cell counts. The protocol was immunoSEQ multiplex PCR, while the TCRdb copy is restricted to in-frame clones and leaves out a portion. The DNA gave D and trimming, while V, J and clone size come from that table. The data contain 250,000 to 350,000 clones, about 90% of them seen just once; the ten biggest clones take up 11%. The Seattle patients, enrolled during active infection, were followed longitudinally.

The receptor was isolated from a woman in her thirties with COVID-19, enrolled during active disease. Sequencing was carried out using peripheral blood. The V call is TRBV4-3, the J call TRBJ2-5, with D possibly TRBD2 on 6 matching bases. Written as DNA, the CDR3 is TGCGCCAGCAGCTACCTTCGGACTACTCCCCAGTACTTC. Its translation: CASSYLRTTPQYF.